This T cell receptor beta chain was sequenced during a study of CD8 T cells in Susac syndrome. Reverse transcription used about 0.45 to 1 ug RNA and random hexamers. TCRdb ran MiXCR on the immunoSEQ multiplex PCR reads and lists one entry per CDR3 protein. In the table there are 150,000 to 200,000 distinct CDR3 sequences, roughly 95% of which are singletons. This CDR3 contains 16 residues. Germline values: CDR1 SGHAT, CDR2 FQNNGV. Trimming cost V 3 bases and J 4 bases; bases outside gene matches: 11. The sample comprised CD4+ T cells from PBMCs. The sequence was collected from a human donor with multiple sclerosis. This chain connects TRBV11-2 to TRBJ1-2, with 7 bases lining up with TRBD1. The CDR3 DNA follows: TGTGCCAGCAGCTTGGCAGGGGGTACCGTCGGCTATGGCTACACCTTC. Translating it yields CASSLAGGTVGYGYTF.